This T cell receptor beta chain appears in the sequencing data of a study of blood T cells in healthy people across ages (dated by TCRdb to between 2014 and 2016). In terms of the full investigation: In model experiments, template switching captured roughly one uniquely barcoded TCR beta cDNA molecule for every two T cells. To avoid experimental bias, donors of different ages were distributed randomly across sequencing lanes. For two donors (one aged 18 to 29 and one aged 80 or older), the study analyzed two additional independent replicas of 1 million unique cDNA reads from the same blood draw. The donors were divided into four age groups: young (average approximately 17 years), middle-aged (approximately 42), aged (62) and long-lived (82). Age-related changes in TCR beta repertoire diversity were measured in the study by deep sequencing normalized with unique cDNA molecular identifiers. Overall study results and their limits: Observed TCR beta diversity correlated strongly with the percentage of naive T cells measured by flow cytometry. The CMV infection status of donors was not known, potentially confounding age-related changes in expanded clonotypes. Estimates of total diversity based on one million sequenced T cells were regarded as lower bounds and as underestimates. Bulk unsorted PBMC profiling prevented conclusive comparison of naive and antigen-experienced compartments. Compared with the aged group, more naive CD4+ T cells, fewer expanded clones and increased TCR diversity were shown by the long-lived group, suggesting age selection. Observed TCR beta diversity per million T cells fell roughly linearly with age, and a significant reduction was already apparent by age around 40.

The roughly 39 donors, aged 6 to 90 years, were systemically healthy Caucasian individuals from Russia. Each donor gave ten milliliters of peripheral blood, collected into EDTA-treated Vacutainer tubes. Ficoll-Paque density-gradient centrifugation was used to isolate PBMCs, with at least 6.5 million per sample. Total RNA was extracted from PBMCs with Trizol reagent, with at least 6 micrograms obtained per sample. For every donor, flow cytometry on a PBMC aliquot measured the percentage of naive CD45RAhigh/CD27high T cells. This clonotype was counted once. Its antigen has not been determined. Sequence at one end of the junction differs from germline and may be a read error. The library came from 5' RACE. The sequencing machine was an Illumina HiSeq 2500. The second PCR ran for about 7 to 11 cycles and used a J-beta primer mix along with a sample-barcoded 5' primer. A unique molecular identifier was introduced onto each TCR beta cDNA molecule by a template-switch 5' adaptor carrying 12 random nucleotides. At least 2.5 million CDR3-containing paired-end reads were obtained from each sample. The Mint cDNA synthesis kit, primed by a TRBC-specific oligonucleotide, was used to synthesize first-strand cDNA from all RNA. Following uracil-DNA glycosylase treatment, a first 18-cycle PCR with universal primers M1SS and BC2_uni_R was performed on all cDNA. The original pipeline was this. Normalization of each sample was performed by random selection of 1 million high-quality reads, each carrying a distinct molecular identifier. Reads with shared molecular identifiers were discarded instead of being binned into consensus sequences. MiTCR, run with a Q25 quality threshold and the strictest error-elimination algorithm, handled CDR3 identification, clonotype clustering and error correction. A nonparametric unseen species model using Euler transformation provided a lower-bound estimate of total TCR beta diversity. The public reads were reprocessed in TCRdb via fastp at Q25 and MiXCR, keeping in-frame beta chains. Records with the same CDR3 protein are collapsed into one entry carrying the most frequent genes and DNA. Clone size and V and J calls follow TCRdb, not the original study. The sample table records about 600,000 distinct CDR3 sequences; 45% to 55% of these occur just once. The leading ten clones occupy around 23% of the sample.

CDR1 and CDR2, per the germline V gene (reference sequence), are DFQATT and SNEGSKA. Spanning cysteine to phenylalanine, the CDR3 consists of 12 amino acids. Only the CDR3 DNA stays, 36 bases, in frame from base 1. The receptor's source is a man older than 75 in good health. Sequencing used blood. Rearrangement joined TRBV20-1 to TRBJ2-1; the D gene assignment is ambiguous. The base sequence is TGCAGTGCTTCCCAAATGTACAATCAGCAGTTCTTC. Its translation is CSASQMYNQQFF.